Below are 17 T cell receptor beta chains sequenced from a single sample in a study of blood T cell repertoires in COVID-19. Generated by immunoSEQ multiplex PCR, the TCRdb table keeps only in-frame clones and is missing some. The sample lists some 130,000 clones, around 85% occurring once. Input material: peripheral blood. The receptors originated from a woman between 45 and 65 years old with acute or convalescent COVID-19.

This chain links TRBV7-6 with TRBJ2-2; TRBD2 agrees at 12 bases. From germline, CDR1 is SGHVS and CDR2 FNYEAQ. The CDR3 runs to 17 residues. V lost 6 bases and J lost 2; bases outside the gene matches: 7. The CDR3 sequence: CASSRLAGAGNTGELFF. The CDR3 coding sequence is TGTGCCAGCAGTCGACTAGCGGGGGCTGGAAACACCGGGGAGCTGTTTTTT.

Notes on this clone: Other DNA sequences of this sample code for an identical CDR3. This chain connects TRBV5-1 to TRBJ2-1; the D gene is possibly TRBD1 (6 bases). Deletions cut 0 bases from V and 3 bases from J, with 7 bases between. Germline loops: CDR1 SGHRS, CDR2 YFSETQ. The CDR3 has 14 residues. The CDR3 bases are TGCGCCAGCAGCTTGGGACAGGACTACAATGAGCAGTTCTTC. Translation gives CASSLGQDYNEQFF.

This clone has just one count. The genes are TRBV5-1 and TRBJ1-6, with a possible D match to TRBD1 (6 bases). The CDR3 runs 17 residues. Germline lookup yields CDR1 SGHRS and CDR2 YFSETQ. The germline V and J ends were trimmed by 5 bases and 5 bases, with 20 bases remaining between them. The CDR3 region is CASRGLPQGHHNSPLHF. The CDR3 DNA reads as TGCGCCAGCAGAGGGCTACCACAGGGACACCATAATTCACCCCTCCACTTT.

A remark on this clone: The sample contains more than one DNA sequence encoding this CDR3. This chain connects TRBV2 to TRBJ1-2; a possible D gene is TRBD1 (6 bases). Deletions cut 6 bases from V and 8 bases from J, with 19 bases between. The germline V gene has CDR1 SNHLY and CDR2 FYNNEI. The CDR3 covers 14 residues. Here the CDR3 reads CASRRGRELGGYTF. The CDR3 DNA sequence: TGTGCCAGCAGGCGGGGGCGGGAGTTAGGCGGCTACACCTTC.

This chain joins TRBV19 and TRBJ2-2, with D possibly matching TRBD1 (5 bases). Germline CDR1 reads LNHDA; CDR2 reads SQIVND (reference sequence). Trimming stripped 6 bases from V and 7 bases from J, with 12 bases between. CDR3 size: 13 residues. In nucleotides, the CDR3 is TGTGCCAGTAGGAGCACAAGGGGCGGGGAGCTGTTTTTT. Its protein is CASRSTRGGELFF.

This clone was observed a handful of times. The chain couples TRBV11-2 to TRBJ1-1; TRBD1 matches at 10 bases. Germline V gene sequence: CDR1 SGHAT, CDR2 FQNNGV. With V trimmed by 1 base and J by 5 bases, 4 bases remained unmatched. The CDR3 covers 15 residues. The DNA of the CDR3 is TGTGCCAGCAGCTTAGGGACAGGGGGGAAAACTGAAGCTTTCTTT. Amino acids: CASSLGTGGKTEAFF.

This clone was counted between two and nine times. V usage is TRBV6-1 and J usage is TRBJ2-2; no clear D gene. This CDR3 has 13 residues. CDR1 and CDR2 (germline): MNHNS, SASEGT. Trimming pared 2 bases from V and 6 bases from J, leaving 7 bases between. The CDR3, as DNA: TGTGCCAGCAGTGAACTAGTCTCCGGGGAGCTGTTTTTT. Translation gives CASSELVSGELFF.

The J gene is TRBJ2-7, the V gene TRBV15; 7 bases match TRBD1. Germline CDR1 and CDR2: LNHNV and YYDKDF (reference sequence). The CDR3 totals 15 residues. V dropped 4 bases and J dropped 7; count of bases not matched to a gene: 13. This chain's CDR3 is CATSTNKLNRGEQYF. The CDR3 region has the DNA TGTGCCACCAGCACTAACAAACTGAACAGGGGAGAGCAGTACTTC.

The chain combines TRBV25-1 with TRBJ2-3, with D perhaps TRBD2 (7 bases). With 8 bases removed from V and 3 bases from J, the gap between germline ends came to 21 bases. The CDR3 contains 16 residues. Germline assignment: CDR1 MGHDK and CDR2 SYGVNS. This CDR3 is CASGASRGGWTDTQYF. CDR3 bases: TGTGCCAGCGGGGCGAGTCGCGGGGGCTGGACAGATACGCAGTATTTT.

The V and J genes are TRBV2 and TRBJ2-1, with 8 bases identical to TRBD1. CDR1 SNHLY and CDR2 FYNNEI come from the germline V gene. The CDR3 loop spans 15 amino acids. V dropped 4 bases and J dropped 7; count of bases not matched to a gene: 9. The CDR3 protein is CASSGEGRGLNEQFF. CDR3 nucleotide sequence: TGTGCCAGCAGTGGAGAGGGCAGGGGGCTTAATGAGCAGTTCTTC.

This chain connects TRBV3-1 (or the pseudogene TRBV3-2) to TRBJ1-1, with D uncertain. Germline V CDR1 and CDR2: LGHDT, YNNKEL (reference sequence). V was clipped by 0 bases and J by 6 bases, with 14 bases between them. This CDR3 has 15 amino acids. The CDR3 DNA is TGTGCCAGCAGCCAAGATCTGAGAGGAGCCGCTGAAGCTTTCTTT. Translating it yields CASSQDLRGAAEAFF.

This chain joins TRBV5-1 and TRBJ2-7, with D perhaps TRBD1 (7 bases). Per the germline V gene, CDR1 is SGHRS and CDR2 is YFSETQ. V lost 1 base, J lost 2 bases, and 13 bases lay in between. This CDR3 has 15 amino acids. The CDR3 sequence: CASSLRAGGTYEQYF. Written as DNA, the CDR3 is TGCGCCAGCAGCTTGCGGGCAGGGGGGACCTACGAGCAGTACTTC.

This chain connects TRBV14 to TRBJ2-1; D may be TRBD2 (5 bases). This CDR3 contains 14 residues. CDR1 SGHDN and CDR2 FVKESK come from the germline V gene. V gave up 4 bases and J gave up 3 bases, with 10 bases separating them. In DNA form, the CDR3 reads TGTGCCAGCAGCCTTGGACTCTACTACAATGAGCAGTTCTTC. As protein: CASSLGLYYNEQFF.

The rearrangement links TRBV6-6 to TRBJ2-5; D is unresolved. Germline CDR1 is MNHNY and CDR2 is SVGAGI (reference sequence). Trimming took 2 bases from V and 2 from J, leaving 6 bases between them. The CDR3 spans 13 residues. DNA for the CDR3: TGTGCCAGCAGTTACACTATTCAAGAGACCCAGTACTTC. The encoded protein is CASSYTIQETQYF.

The V call is TRBV11-2, the J call TRBJ1-2; 8 nucleotides match TRBD1. J lost 4 bases, V lost 5 bases, and 9 bases had no gene match. The CDR3 sequence is 15 residues long. Germline CDR1 reads SGHAT; CDR2 reads FQNNGV. CDR3 in DNA: TGTGCCAGCAGCGCCGGGACAGGAAGTTTCTATGGCTACACCTTC. It translates to CASSAGTGSFYGYTF.

V and J are TRBV19 and TRBJ1-2; D is possibly TRBD1 (5 bases). CDR1 LNHDA and CDR2 SQIVND come from the germline V gene (reference sequence). The V and J ends lost 5 bases and 4 bases respectively, with 11 bases between them. The CDR3 is made up of 13 amino acids. CDR3 region: CASSDPGGYGYTF. The CDR3 bases are TGTGCCAGTAGTGACCCGGGGGGCTATGGCTACACCTTC.

This chain connects TRBV5-1 to TRBJ2-3; tentatively, D is TRBD2 (5 bases). CDR1 and CDR2 (germline): SGHRS, YFSETQ. Trimming removed 7 bases from V and 1 base from J, with 10 bases in between. The CDR3 extends over 13 amino acids. The CDR3 DNA is TGCGCCAGCCGGACGGAGGGCACAGATACGCAGTATTTT. It translates to CASRTEGTDTQYF.